The table lists the clone carrying this T cell receptor beta chain with many counts. This record belongs to a study of response to subunit inactivated influenza vaccine. TCRdb passed the RT-PCR reads through MiXCR, listing each CDR3 protein once. The sample consists of 500,000 to 550,000 distinct CDR3 sequences, around 25% of them appearing once. Between the trimmed V and J ends, which lost 5 bases and 3 bases, there was a span of 11 bases. The length of the CDR3 is 14 residues. This sample also belongs to another study, concerning T cells expressing NK-cell markers. This second study says: As the method of synthesis, 5'RACE template switching with UMIs yielded TCR beta cDNA. Sequencing of TCR beta repertoires drew on sorted CD3+CD56+NKG2C+, CD3+CD56+NKG2C- and CD3+CD56-NKG2C+ T cells. Five or six donors showed dominant NKG2C+ clonotypes comprising roughly 1.0-7.5% of their CD8+ T cells. In several donors, dominant clonotypes made up about 28.3-65% of CD3+CD56-NKG2C+ cells.

Here the sequenced sample was CD4+ T cells sorted from PBMCs, taken 11 to 12 days after vaccination. This sequence originates from a man aged 45-60 years who received an inactivated influenza vaccine. The chain has TRBV12-3 or TRBV12-4 and TRBJ1-5, with D perhaps matching TRBD1 (6 bases). Here the CDR3 reads CASSPDRHNQPQHF. The DNA of the CDR3 is TGTGCCAGCAGTCCAGACAGGCACAATCAGCCCCAGCATTTT.